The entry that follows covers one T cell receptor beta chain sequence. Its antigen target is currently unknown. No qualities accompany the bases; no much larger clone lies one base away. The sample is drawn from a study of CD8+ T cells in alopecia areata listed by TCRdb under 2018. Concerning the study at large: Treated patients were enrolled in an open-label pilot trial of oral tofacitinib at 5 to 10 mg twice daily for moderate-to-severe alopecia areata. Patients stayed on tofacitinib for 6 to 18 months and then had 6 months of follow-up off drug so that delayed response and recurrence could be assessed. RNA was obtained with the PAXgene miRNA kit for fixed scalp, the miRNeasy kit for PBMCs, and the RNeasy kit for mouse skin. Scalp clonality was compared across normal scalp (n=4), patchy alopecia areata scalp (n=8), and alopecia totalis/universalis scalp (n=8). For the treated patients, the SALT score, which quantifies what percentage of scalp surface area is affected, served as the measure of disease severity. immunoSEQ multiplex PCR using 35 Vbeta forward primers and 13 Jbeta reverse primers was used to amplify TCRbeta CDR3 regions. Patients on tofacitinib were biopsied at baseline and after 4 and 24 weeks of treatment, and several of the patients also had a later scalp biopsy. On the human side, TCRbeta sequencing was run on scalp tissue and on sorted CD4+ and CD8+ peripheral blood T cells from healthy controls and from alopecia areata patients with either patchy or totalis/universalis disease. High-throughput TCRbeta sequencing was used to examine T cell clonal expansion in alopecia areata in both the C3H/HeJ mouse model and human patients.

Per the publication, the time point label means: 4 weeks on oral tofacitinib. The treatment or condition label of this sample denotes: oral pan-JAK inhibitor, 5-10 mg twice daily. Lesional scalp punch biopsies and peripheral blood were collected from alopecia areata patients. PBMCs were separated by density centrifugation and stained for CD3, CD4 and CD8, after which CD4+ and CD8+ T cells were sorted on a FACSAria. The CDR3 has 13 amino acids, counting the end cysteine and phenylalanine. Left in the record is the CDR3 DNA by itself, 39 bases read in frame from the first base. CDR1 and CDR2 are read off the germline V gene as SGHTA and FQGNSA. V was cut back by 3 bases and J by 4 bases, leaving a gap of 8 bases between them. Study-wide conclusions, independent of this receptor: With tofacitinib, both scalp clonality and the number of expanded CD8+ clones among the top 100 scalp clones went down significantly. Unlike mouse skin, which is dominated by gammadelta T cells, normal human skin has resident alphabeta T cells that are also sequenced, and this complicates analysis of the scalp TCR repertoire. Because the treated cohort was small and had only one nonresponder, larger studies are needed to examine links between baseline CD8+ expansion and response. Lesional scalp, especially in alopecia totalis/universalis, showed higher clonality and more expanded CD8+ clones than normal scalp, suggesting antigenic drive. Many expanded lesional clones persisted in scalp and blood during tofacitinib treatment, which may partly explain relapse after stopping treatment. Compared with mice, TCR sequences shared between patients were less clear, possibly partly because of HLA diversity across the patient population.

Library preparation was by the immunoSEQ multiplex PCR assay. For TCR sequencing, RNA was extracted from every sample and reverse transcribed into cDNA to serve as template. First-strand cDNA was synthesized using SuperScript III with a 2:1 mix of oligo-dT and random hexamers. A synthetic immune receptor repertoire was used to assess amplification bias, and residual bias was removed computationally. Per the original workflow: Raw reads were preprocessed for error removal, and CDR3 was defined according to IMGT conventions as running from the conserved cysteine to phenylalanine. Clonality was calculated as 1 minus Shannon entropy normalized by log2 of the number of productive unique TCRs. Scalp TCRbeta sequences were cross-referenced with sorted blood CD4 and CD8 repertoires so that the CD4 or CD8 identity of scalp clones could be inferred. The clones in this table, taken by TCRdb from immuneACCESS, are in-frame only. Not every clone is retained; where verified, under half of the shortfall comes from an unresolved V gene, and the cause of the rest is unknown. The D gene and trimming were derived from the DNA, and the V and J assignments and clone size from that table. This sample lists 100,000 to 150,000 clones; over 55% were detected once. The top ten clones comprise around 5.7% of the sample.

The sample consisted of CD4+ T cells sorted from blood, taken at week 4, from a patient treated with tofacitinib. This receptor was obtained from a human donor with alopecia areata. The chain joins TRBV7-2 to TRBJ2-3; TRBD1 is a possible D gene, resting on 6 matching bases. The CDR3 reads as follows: CASSFTGPDTQYF. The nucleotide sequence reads TGTGCCAGCAGCTTTACAGGGCCAGATACGCAGTATTTT.